The TCR beta chain under discussion was sequenced for a study of T cell responses to AZD1222 COVID-19 vaccine. This table comes from immunoSEQ multiplex PCR, and its TCRdb copy is limited to in-frame clones, with some not included. The top ten clones hold approximately 7.9% of a sample with 95,000 to 150,000 clones, around 92% of them seen once. The CDR3 sequence is 14 residues long. Germline V gene lookup returns CDR1 MGHRA and CDR2 YSYEKL. J lost 7 bases, V lost 3 bases, and 7 bases had no gene match. Sequences were derived from peripheral blood, sampled 28 days after the second AZD1222 dose. The chain is built from TRBV4-1 and TRBJ1-2; 8 bases agree with TRBD1. The receptor was derived from an adult who received the AZD1222 COVID-19 vaccine. The DNA of the CDR3 is TGCGCCAGCAGCCACCTGGACAGGGCAGGTGGCTACACCTTC. Protein: CASSHLDRAGGYTF.